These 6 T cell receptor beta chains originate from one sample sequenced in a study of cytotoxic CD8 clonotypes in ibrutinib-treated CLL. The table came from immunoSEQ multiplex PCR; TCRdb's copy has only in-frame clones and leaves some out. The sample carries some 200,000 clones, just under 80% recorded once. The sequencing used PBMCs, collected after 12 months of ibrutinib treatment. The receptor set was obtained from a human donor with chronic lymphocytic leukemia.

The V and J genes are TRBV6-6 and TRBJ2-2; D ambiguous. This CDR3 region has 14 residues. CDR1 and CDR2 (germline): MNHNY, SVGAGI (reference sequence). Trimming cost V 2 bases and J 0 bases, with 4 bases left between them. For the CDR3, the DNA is TGTGCCAGCAGTTACAGACCGAACACCGGGGAGCTGTTTTTT. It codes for CASSYRPNTGELFF.

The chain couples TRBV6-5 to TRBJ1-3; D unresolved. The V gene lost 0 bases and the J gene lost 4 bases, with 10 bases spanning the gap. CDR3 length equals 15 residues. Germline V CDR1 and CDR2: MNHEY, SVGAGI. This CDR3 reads CASSYSIGRGNTIYF. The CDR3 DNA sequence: TGTGCCAGCAGTTACTCGATCGGCAGAGGAAACACCATATATTTT.

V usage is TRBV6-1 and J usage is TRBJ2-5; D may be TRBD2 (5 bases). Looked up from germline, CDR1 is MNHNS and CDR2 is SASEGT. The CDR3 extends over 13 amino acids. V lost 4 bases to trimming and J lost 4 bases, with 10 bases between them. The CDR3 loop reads CASSGTPRETQYF. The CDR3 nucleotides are TGTGCCAGCAGTGGGACTCCTAGAGAGACCCAGTACTTC.

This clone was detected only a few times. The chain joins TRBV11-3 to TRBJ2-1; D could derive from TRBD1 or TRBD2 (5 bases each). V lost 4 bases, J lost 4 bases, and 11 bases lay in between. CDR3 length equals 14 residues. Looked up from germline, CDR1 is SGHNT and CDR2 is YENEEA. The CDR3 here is CASSSDGTYNEQFF. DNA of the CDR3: TGTGCCAGCAGCTCAGACGGGACGTACAATGAGCAGTTCTTC.

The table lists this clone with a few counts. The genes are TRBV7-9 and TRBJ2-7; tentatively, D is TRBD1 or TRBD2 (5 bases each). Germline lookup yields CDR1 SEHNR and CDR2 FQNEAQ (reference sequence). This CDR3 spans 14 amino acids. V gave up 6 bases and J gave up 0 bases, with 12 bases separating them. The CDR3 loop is CASRISGSSYEQYF. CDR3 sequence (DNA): TGTGCCAGCAGGATATCAGGGAGCTCCTACGAGCAGTACTTC. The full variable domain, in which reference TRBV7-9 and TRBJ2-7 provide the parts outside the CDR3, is DTGVSQNPRHKITKRGQNVTFRCDPISEHNRLYWYRQTLGQGPEFLTYFQNEAQLEKSRLLSDRFSAERPKGSFSTLEIQRTEQGDSAMYLCASRISGSSYEQYFGPGTRLTVT.

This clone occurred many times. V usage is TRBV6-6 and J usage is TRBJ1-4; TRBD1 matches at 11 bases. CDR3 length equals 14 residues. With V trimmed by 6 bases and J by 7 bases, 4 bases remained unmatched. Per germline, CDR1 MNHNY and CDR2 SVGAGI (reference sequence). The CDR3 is CASSRDRGTEKLFF. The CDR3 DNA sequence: TGTGCCAGCAGCCGGGACAGGGGGACTGAAAAACTGTTTTTT.